Shown below are 14 T cell receptor beta chains from a single sample sequenced in a study of blood T cell repertoires in COVID-19. Using immunoSEQ multiplex PCR, the repertoire was profiled, and TCRdb retains in-frame clones only, with some absent. Of about 150,000 clones in the sample, about 86% are singletons; the top ten hold under 9.5%. Sequencing was done on a sample of PBMCs or T cells enriched from blood (not recorded which). The receptors were gathered from a man in his fifties who had recovered from COVID-19.

The chain carries TRBV30 and TRBJ1-2; 7 positions match TRBD1. The V gene's germline CDR1 is GTSNPN and CDR2 SVGIG (reference sequence). V lost 1 base to trimming and J lost 5 bases; unmatched junction nucleotides: 4. CDR3 length equals 13 residues. The CDR3 here is CAWSAQGEYGYTF. The DNA for the CDR3 is TGTGCCTGGAGTGCCCAGGGGGAGTATGGCTACACCTTC.

The chain combines TRBV6-5 with TRBJ1-5, with D possibly TRBD1 on 5 matching bases. The CDR3 consists of 15 residues. Trimming took 6 bases from V and 2 from J, leaving 14 bases between them. Germline CDR1 reads MNHEY; CDR2 reads SVGAGI. CDR3 bases: TGTGCCAGCAGCCAACGGGGGACTGGCAATCAGCCCCAGCATTTT. Its protein product is CASSQRGTGNQPQHF.

This clone has a handful of counts. The genes are TRBV19 and TRBJ2-3, with D maybe TRBD1 (5 bases). Trimming stripped 4 bases from V and 2 bases from J, with 10 bases between. There are 14 residues in the CDR3. Germline CDR1 reads LNHDA; CDR2 reads SQIVND (reference sequence). CDR3 sequence reads: CASSSRRATDTQYF. The CDR3 bases are TGTGCCAGTAGTAGCCGCAGGGCCACAGATACGCAGTATTTT.

The DNA for the CDR3 is TGTGCCAGCAGTTACAAGGACAGAGCTGGGGCTTTCTTT. It codes for CASSYKDRAGAFF. This chain joins TRBV6-6 and TRBJ1-1; possibly TRBD1 for D (6 bases). V lost 2 bases and J 11 bases, leaving 15 bases between the germline ends. The V gene's germline CDR1 is MNHNY and CDR2 SVGAGI (reference sequence). The CDR3 is made up of 13 amino acids.

This clone was seen more than once but under ten times. The chain uses TRBV12-5 and TRBJ2-7; D gene unclear. This CDR3 comprises 11 residues. Trimming cost V 6 bases and J 2 bases, with 5 bases left between them. Germline CDR1 reads LGHNT; CDR2 reads FRNRAP. CDR3: CASGRTYEQYF. The CDR3 nucleotides read TGTGCTAGTGGCAGGACCTACGAGCAGTACTTC.

The J gene is TRBJ1-3, the V gene TRBV4-1; no clear D. In germline, CDR1 is MGHRA, CDR2 YSYEKL. The CDR3 length is 16 residues. V lost 2 bases, J lost 1 base, and 12 bases lay in between. CDR3: CASSQNTLTSGNTIYF. CDR3 DNA: TGCGCCAGCAGCCAAAACACACTGACTTCTGGAAACACCATATATTTT.

This chain connects TRBV30 to TRBJ1-6; TRBD1 matches 9 bases. V was clipped by 4 bases and J by 9 bases; unmatched bases: 4. Germline V gene sequence: CDR1 GTSNPN, CDR2 SVGIG (reference sequence). This CDR3 is 13 amino acids long. DNA for the CDR3: TGTGCCTGGACACAGGGGGCTAGTTCACCCCTCCACTTT. Its translation is CAWTQGASSPLHF. The full variable domain, its missing parts supplied by reference TRBV30 and TRBJ1-6, is SQTIHQWPATLVQPVGSPLSLECTVEGTSNPNLYWYRQAAGRGLQLLFYSVGIGQISSEVPQNLSASRPQDRQFILSSKKLLLSDSGFYLCAWTQGASSPLHFGNGTRLTVT.

The chain couples TRBV25-1 to TRBJ2-2, with D perhaps TRBD1 (6 bases). V was shortened by 4 bases and J by 4 bases, with 13 bases between the two germline ends. Germline assignment: CDR1 MGHDK and CDR2 SYGVNS. There are 15 residues in the CDR3. For the CDR3, the DNA is TGTGCCAGCAGTGGAGACAGGTGGGGCACCGGGGAGCTGTTTTTT. Protein product: CASSGDRWGTGELFF.

The chain combines TRBV5-1 with TRBJ2-5; D is possibly TRBD2 (5 bases). With 5 bases removed from V and 3 bases from J, the gap between germline ends came to 14 bases. The germline gives CDR1 SGHRS, CDR2 YFSETQ. This CDR3 region has 14 residues. As DNA, the CDR3 is TGCGCCAGCAGTACAAGCGGAGCCGAAGAGACCCAGTACTTC. It codes for CASSTSGAEETQYF.

The chain is built from TRBV29-1 and TRBJ2-2, with D tentatively TRBD1 (6 bases). V was pared by 7 bases and J by 7 bases, with 16 bases between. Germline assignment: CDR1 SQVTM and CDR2 ANQGSEA. The CDR3 loop spans 13 amino acids. In DNA form, the CDR3 reads TGCAGCGGGAACAGGGTTATAGGCGGGGAGCTGTTTTTT. It specifies CSGNRVIGGELFF.

The V gene is TRBV29-1, the J gene TRBJ2-5; the D gene is possibly TRBD2 (6 bases). This CDR3 comprises 15 residues. Trimming stripped 4 bases from V and 10 bases from J, with 25 bases between. Per the germline V gene, CDR1 is SQVTM and CDR2 is ANQGSEA. This CDR3 reads CSVGRSGELRGVQYF. The CDR3 DNA is TGCAGCGTTGGCCGGTCGGGGGAGCTGCGGGGTGTCCAGTACTTC.

This clone was observed once. V is TRBV5-8 and J is TRBJ1-3; D is possibly TRBD1 (5 bases). The V and J ends lost 2 bases and 2 bases respectively, with 8 bases between them. This CDR3 has 14 amino acids. Germline CDR1 SGHTS, CDR2 YDEGEE. The CDR3 loop reads CASSLTGPGNTIYF. The CDR3 DNA reads as TGTGCCAGCAGCTTAACAGGCCCTGGAAACACCATATATTTT.

The chain recombines TRBV5-1 with TRBJ2-7; TRBD1 matches at 8 bases. V lost 4 bases, J lost 1 base, and 7 bases stayed unmatched. Germline lookup yields CDR1 SGHRS and CDR2 YFSETQ. CDR3 length equals 15 residues. The CDR3 DNA reads TGCGCCAGCAGCGGCGGACAGGGAACTTCCTACGAGCAGTACTTC. It yields the protein CASSGGQGTSYEQYF.

V usage is TRBV10-3 and J usage is TRBJ2-7; no reliable D call. The germline V gene has CDR1 ENHRY and CDR2 SYGVKD. Between the trimmed V and J ends, which lost 0 bases and 5 bases, there was a span of 14 bases. This CDR3 contains 15 residues. CDR3: CAISESVTQQNEQYF. Here the CDR3 DNA reads TGTGCCATCAGTGAGTCGGTGACCCAACAGAACGAGCAGTACTTC.